This T cell receptor (beta chain) is drawn from a study of blood T cell repertoires in COVID-19. This clone was picked up one time. Authors' data handling: Researchers report that nucleated cell counts were estimated from reference gene primer amplification. Generated by immunoSEQ multiplex PCR, the TCRdb table keeps only in-frame clones and is missing some. D and trimming come from the DNA, and the V and J calls and clone size come from that table. The data contain a few hundred thousand clones, roughly 85% of them singletons. The V end was cut by 1 base, the J end by 2 bases, with 12 bases between. The CDR3 is 16 residues long. Germline V gene lookup returns CDR1 MGHDK and CDR2 SYGVNS.

The rearrangement joins TRBV25-1 to TRBJ1-3; a possible D gene is TRBD1 (5 bases). This receptor was taken from a woman under 30 with acute or convalescent COVID-19. Sequenced: peripheral blood. In DNA form, the CDR3 reads TGTGCCAGCAGTGAATTGGGGACTAATCCTGGAAACACCATATATTTT. Its protein is CASSELGTNPGNTIYF.